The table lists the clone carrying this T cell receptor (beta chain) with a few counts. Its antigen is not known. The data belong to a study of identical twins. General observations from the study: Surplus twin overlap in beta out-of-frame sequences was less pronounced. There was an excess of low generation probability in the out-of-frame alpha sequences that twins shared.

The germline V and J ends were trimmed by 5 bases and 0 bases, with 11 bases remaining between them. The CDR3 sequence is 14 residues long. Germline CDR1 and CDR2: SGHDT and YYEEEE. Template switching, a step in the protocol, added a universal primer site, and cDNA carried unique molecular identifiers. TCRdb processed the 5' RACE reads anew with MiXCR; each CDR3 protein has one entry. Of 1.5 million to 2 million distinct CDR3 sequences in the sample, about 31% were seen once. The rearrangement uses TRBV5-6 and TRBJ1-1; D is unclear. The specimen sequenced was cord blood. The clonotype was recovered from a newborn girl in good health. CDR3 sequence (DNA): TGTGCCAGCAGGCGGCGGGGTATGAACACTGAAGCTTTCTTT. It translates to CASRRRGMNTEAFF.